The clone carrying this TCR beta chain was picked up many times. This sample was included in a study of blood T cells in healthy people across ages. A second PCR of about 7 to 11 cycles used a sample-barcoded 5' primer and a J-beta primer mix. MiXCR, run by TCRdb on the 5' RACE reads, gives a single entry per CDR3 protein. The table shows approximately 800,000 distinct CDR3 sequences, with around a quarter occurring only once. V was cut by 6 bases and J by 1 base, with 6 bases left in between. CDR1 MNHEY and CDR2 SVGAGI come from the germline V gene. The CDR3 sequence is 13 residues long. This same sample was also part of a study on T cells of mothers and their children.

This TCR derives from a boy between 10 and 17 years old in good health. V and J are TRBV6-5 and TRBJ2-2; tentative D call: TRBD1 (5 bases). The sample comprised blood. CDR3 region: CASSGQNTGELFF. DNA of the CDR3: TGTGCCAGCAGCGGACAGAACACCGGGGAGCTGTTTTTT.